This T cell receptor (beta chain) was sequenced during a study of T cell repertoires in cytomegalovirus infection. The study's findings and limits: HLA-C-restricted TCR beta clonotypes specific for CMV led the ex vivo response.

Comment on this clonotype: The antigen remains undetermined.

This CDR3 region has 16 residues. V was clipped by 5 bases and J by 0 bases, with 17 bases between them. The germline gives CDR1 SQVTM, CDR2 ANQGSEA. TCRdb re-analysed the reads in MiXCR, keeping a single row per CDR3 protein. The repertoire holds roughly 760,000 distinct CDR3 sequences, with 35% to 40% as singletons. V and J are TRBV29-1 and TRBJ2-1; D is perhaps TRBD1 or TRBD2 (6 bases each). The sample comprised PBMCs. The TCR comes from a human donor in good health (CMV status not recorded). Some clones in this sample may be carry-over from other donors' samples. CDR3 in DNA: TGCAGCGTTAGGGGCGGGGACACGCTCTCCTACAATGAGCAGTTCTTC. It is translated as CSVRGGDTLSYNEQFF.